Below, 17 T cell receptor beta chains from the same sample are listed, as sequenced in a study of CD4+ T cells in melanoma. Clones were sequenced by immunoSEQ multiplex PCR, and TCRdb holds only the in-frame ones, with some missing. Seen here are 9,500 to 12,000 clones, about 66% observed once, and the top ten hold roughly 12%. The sample consisted of cells from a culture (not recorded whether cultured in vitro). The origin of the receptors is a human donor with melanoma.

J is TRBJ2-7 and V is TRBV30, with 7 bases identical to TRBD1. Germline V gene sequence: CDR1 GTSNPN, CDR2 SVGIG (reference sequence). V lost 5 bases and J lost 2; bases outside the gene matches: 3. The CDR3 has 12 amino acids. The CDR3 DNA reads TGTGCCTGGGGTGACAGGGCCTACGAGCAGTACTTC. It codes for CAWGDRAYEQYF.

This clone was seen a handful of times. V and J are TRBV6-5 and TRBJ1-1; possible D gene TRBD1, 5 bases. The CDR3 contains 14 residues. CDR1 and CDR2 (germline): MNHEY, SVGAGI. Trimming cost V 0 bases and J 3 bases, with 8 bases left between them. CDR3 in amino acids: CASSYSPGHTEAFF. The CDR3 DNA reads as TGTGCCAGCAGTTACTCCCCGGGGCACACTGAAGCTTTCTTT.

This chain connects TRBV19 to TRBJ2-1; no firm D call. The CDR3 totals 14 residues. Trimming cost V 6 bases and J 5 bases, with 14 bases left between them. CDR1 LNHDA and CDR2 SQIVND come from the germline V gene (reference sequence). This CDR3 reads CASSVIKRDNEQFF. The CDR3, as DNA: TGTGCCAGTAGCGTTATTAAACGGGACAATGAGCAGTTCTTC.

This clone was counted a few times. V gene TRBV18 combines with J gene TRBJ1-1, with TRBD1 as a possible D gene (5 bases). This CDR3 is 14 amino acids long. Germline V gives CDR1 KGHSH, CDR2 LQKENI. V was shortened by 2 bases and J by 3 bases, with 10 bases between the two germline ends. CDR3 nucleotide sequence: TGTGCCAGCTCACCATACGGGGCCGACACTGAAGCTTTCTTT. Its protein product is CASSPYGADTEAFF.

The chain employs TRBV9 and TRBJ2-4; D gene uncertain. From germline, CDR1 is SGDLS and CDR2 YYNGEE. The V and J ends lost 4 bases and 1 base respectively, with 12 bases between them. The CDR3 covers 15 residues. The DNA for the CDR3 is TGTGCCAGCAGCCCCATGGGTCTCGCCAAAAACATTCAGTACTTC. The encoded protein is CASSPMGLAKNIQYF.

CDR3 in DNA: TGTGCCAGCAGCGCGGACAGGGTCTCGGGAGCTTTCTTT. Translating it yields CASSADRVSGAFF. This rearrangement joins TRBV7-2 to TRBJ1-1; 8 bases are shared with TRBD1. V shed 5 bases and J 10 bases; nucleotides not matched to a gene: 9. The CDR3 contains 13 residues. CDR1 is SGHTA and CDR2 is FQGNSA in the germline V gene.

This clone appeared a few times. CDR3 sequence (DNA): TGTGCCACCAGCCCCGGAGGGACCCTTAACTATGGCTACACCTTC. This gives the protein CATSPGGTLNYGYTF. The rearrangement uses TRBV15 and TRBJ1-2; TRBD1 is a possible D gene (5 bases). The CDR3 is 15 amino acids. V lost 5 bases and J lost 1, with 14 bases in between. The germline V gene has CDR1 LNHNV and CDR2 YYDKDF (reference sequence).

J is TRBJ2-5 and V is TRBV19; 11 positions match TRBD2. The DNA matches TRBJ2-7 better at its end, which makes the J call doubtful. Per the germline V gene, CDR1 is LNHDA and CDR2 is SQIVND (reference sequence). The CDR3 has 15 residues. The CDR3 loop reads CASSLLSGGAYEQYF. CDR3 coding DNA: TGTGCCAGTAGTCTCCTTAGCGGGGGGGCCTACGAGCAGTACTTC.

In its sample, this clone was seen a few times. J is TRBJ1-2 and V is TRBV9; 7 bases map to TRBD1. The V gene's germline CDR1 is SGDLS and CDR2 YYNGEE. This CDR3 contains 13 residues. V lost 5 bases to trimming and J lost 8 bases; unmatched junction nucleotides: 9. The DNA for the CDR3 is TGTGCCAGCAGGGACAGGTTACAATTGGGCTACACCTTC. Protein: CASRDRLQLGYTF.

This clone came up a few times. The chain couples TRBV4-2 to TRBJ2-3, with TRBD2 matching over 10 bases. V dropped 3 bases and J dropped 2; count of bases not matched to a gene: 11. The V gene's germline CDR1 is LGHNA and CDR2 YNFKEQ. This CDR3 is built from 18 residues. DNA of the CDR3: TGTGCCAGCAGCCAGGAAGGCCCCACTAGCGGGATCACAGATACGCAGTATTTT. Translation: CASSQEGPTSGITDTQYF.

The V call is TRBV6-6, the J call TRBJ1-1; D gene uncertain. The V and J ends lost 4 bases and 1 base respectively, with 13 bases between them. Per germline, CDR1 MNHNY and CDR2 SVGAGI (reference sequence). This CDR3 has 15 residues. Here the CDR3 reads CASSLKSGKNTEAFF. CDR3 in DNA: TGTGCCAGCAGTTTAAAGTCAGGAAAGAACACTGAAGCTTTCTTT.

The chain recombines TRBV9 with TRBJ1-2; no firm D call. Germline CDR1 is SGDLS and CDR2 is YYNGEE. Trimming removed 6 bases from V and 4 bases from J, with 16 bases in between. This CDR3 region has 14 residues. CDR3 sequence: CASTSVSLGYGYTF. Written as DNA, the CDR3 is TGTGCCAGCACCTCCGTTTCCCTCGGCTATGGCTACACCTTC.

V and J are TRBV5-8 and TRBJ2-1, with 8 bases identical to TRBD2. The V and J ends lost 4 bases and 6 bases, in that order; junction bases with no gene match: 9. The germline gives CDR1 SGHTS, CDR2 YDEGEE. This CDR3 spans 15 amino acids. The CDR3 here is CASSRGTRAVNEQFF. Here the CDR3 DNA reads TGTGCCAGCAGCAGGGGGACTAGAGCGGTCAATGAGCAGTTCTTC.

CDR3 coding DNA: TGCAGCGTTGAAAGCAGCGTCGCGCTAAGGACGCAGTATTTT. Encoded protein: CSVESSVALRTQYF. The chain joins TRBV29-1 to TRBJ2-3; D gene ambiguous. The CDR3 covers 14 residues. Germline values: CDR1 SQVTM, CDR2 ANQGSEA. Between the trimmed V and J ends, which lost 2 bases and 9 bases, there was a span of 18 bases.

This clone was observed a few times. The chain is built from TRBV2 and TRBJ1-2; D is ambiguous. The length of the CDR3 is 13 residues. CDR1 and CDR2 from the germline V gene are SNHLY and FYNNEI. Trimming shortened V by 6 bases and J by 8 bases, and 16 bases separated the two germline ends. CDR3 DNA: TGTGCCAGCAGGACACGGACCTCCTGGGGCTACACCTTC. It specifies CASRTRTSWGYTF.

This clone has only one observation. The chain combines TRBV7-9 with TRBJ1-2; possibly TRBD1 for D (6 bases). In germline, CDR1 is SEHNR, CDR2 FQNEAQ (reference sequence). This CDR3 is built from 11 residues. Trimming took 4 bases from V and 8 from J, leaving 8 bases between them. Here the CDR3 reads CASSSGVGYTF. Written as DNA, the CDR3 is TGTGCCAGCAGCTCAGGGGTAGGCTACACCTTC.

This chain links TRBV6-1 with TRBJ1-2; TRBD1 aligns across 8 bases. Looked up from germline, CDR1 is MNHNS and CDR2 is SASEGT. The CDR3 sequence is 16 residues long. Trimming at V came to 1 base and at J to 5 bases, leaving 9 bases not matched to a gene. In nucleotides, the CDR3 is TGTGCCAGCAGTGAAGTACTCTGGGACAGGCTTTATGGCTACACCTTC. Amino acid sequence: CASSEVLWDRLYGYTF.